The clone carrying this T cell receptor (beta chain) was picked up a small number of times. Generated by immunoSEQ multiplex PCR, the TCRdb table keeps only in-frame clones and is missing some. This repertoire shows over 350,000 clones, around nine tenths found once; its top ten account for approximately 1%. This sample is drawn from a study of blood T cell repertoires in COVID-19. V was cut by 6 bases and J by 4 bases, with 15 bases left in between. The CDR3 has 14 residues. Germline lookup yields CDR1 SNHLY and CDR2 FYNNEI. Sequencing input: PBMCs or T cells enriched from blood (not recorded which). The source of this sequence is a woman in her twenties or thirties with acute COVID-19. The V gene is TRBV2, the J gene TRBJ2-5; tentative D call: TRBD1 (6 bases). CDR3 sequence reads: CASRALGAGETQYF. In DNA form, the CDR3 reads TGTGCCAGCAGAGCCCTGGGGGCCGGAGAGACCCAGTACTTC.